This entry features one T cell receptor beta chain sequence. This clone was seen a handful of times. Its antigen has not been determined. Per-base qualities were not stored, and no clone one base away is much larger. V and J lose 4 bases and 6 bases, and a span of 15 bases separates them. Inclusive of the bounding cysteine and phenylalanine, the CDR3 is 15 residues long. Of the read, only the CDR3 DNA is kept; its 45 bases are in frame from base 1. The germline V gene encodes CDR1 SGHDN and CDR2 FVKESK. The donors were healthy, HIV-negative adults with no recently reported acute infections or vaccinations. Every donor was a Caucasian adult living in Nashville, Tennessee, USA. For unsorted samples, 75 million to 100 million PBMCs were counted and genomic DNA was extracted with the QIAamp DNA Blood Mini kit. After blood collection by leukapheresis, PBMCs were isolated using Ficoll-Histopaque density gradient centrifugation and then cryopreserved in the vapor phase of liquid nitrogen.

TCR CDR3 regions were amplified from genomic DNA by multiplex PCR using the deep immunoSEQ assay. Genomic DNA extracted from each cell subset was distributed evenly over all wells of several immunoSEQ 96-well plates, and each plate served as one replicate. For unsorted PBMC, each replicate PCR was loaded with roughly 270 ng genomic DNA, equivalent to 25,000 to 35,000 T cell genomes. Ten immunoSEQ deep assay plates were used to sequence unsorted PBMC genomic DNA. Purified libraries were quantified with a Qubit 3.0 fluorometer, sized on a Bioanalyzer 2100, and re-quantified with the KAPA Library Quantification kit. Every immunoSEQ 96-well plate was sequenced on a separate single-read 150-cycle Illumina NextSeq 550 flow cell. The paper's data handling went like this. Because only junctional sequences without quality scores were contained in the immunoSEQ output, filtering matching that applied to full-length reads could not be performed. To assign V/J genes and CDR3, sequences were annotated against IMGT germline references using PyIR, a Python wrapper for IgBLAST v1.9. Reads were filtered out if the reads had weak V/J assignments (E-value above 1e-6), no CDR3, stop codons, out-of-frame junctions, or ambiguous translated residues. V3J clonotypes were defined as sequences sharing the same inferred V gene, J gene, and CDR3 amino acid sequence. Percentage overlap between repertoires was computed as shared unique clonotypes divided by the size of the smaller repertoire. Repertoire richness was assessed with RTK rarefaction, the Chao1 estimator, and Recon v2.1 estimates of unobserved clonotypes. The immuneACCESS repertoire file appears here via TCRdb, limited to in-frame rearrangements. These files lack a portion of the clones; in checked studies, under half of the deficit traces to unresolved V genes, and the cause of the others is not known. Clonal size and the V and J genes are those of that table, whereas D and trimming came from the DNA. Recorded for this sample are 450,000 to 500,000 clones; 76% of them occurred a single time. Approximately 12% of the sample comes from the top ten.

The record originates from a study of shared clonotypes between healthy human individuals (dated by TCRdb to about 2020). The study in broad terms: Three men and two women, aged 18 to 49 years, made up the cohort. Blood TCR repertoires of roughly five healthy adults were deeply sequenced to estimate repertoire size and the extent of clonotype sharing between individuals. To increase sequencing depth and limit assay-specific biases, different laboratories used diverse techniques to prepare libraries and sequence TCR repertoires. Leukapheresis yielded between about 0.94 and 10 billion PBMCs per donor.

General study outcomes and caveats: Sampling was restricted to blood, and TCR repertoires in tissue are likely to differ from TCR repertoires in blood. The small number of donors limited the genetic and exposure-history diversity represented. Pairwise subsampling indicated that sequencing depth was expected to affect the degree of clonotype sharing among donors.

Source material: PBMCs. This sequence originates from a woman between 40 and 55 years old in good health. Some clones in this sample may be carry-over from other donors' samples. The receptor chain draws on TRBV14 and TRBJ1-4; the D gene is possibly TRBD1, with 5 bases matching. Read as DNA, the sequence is TGTGCCAGCAGCCGATACGGGGCCATCGATGAAAAACTGTTTTTT. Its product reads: CASSRYGAIDEKLFF.